Presented here are 22 T cell receptor beta chains from one specimen sequenced in a study of blood T cell repertoires in COVID-19. Profiling relied on immunoSEQ multiplex PCR, and the TCRdb table lists in-frame clones only, not all of them. The sample carries fewer than 500,000 clones, approximately 92% recorded once. The sample comprised PBMCs or T cells enriched from blood (not recorded which). These receptors came from a man between 25 and 39 years old who had recovered from COVID-19.

This chain links TRBV5-1 with TRBJ1-4; TRBD1 agrees at 7 bases. The CDR3 has 14 residues. In germline, CDR1 is SGHRS, CDR2 YFSETQ. Trimming removed 4 bases from V and 3 bases from J; junction bases left unmatched: 3. The CDR3 sequence is CASSAGTANEKLFF. In nucleotides, the CDR3 is TGCGCCAGCAGCGCCGGGACAGCTAATGAAAAACTGTTTTTT.

This chain uses TRBV18 with TRBJ2-1; no definite D call. The CDR3 length is 13 residues. Trimming took 5 bases from V and 3 from J, leaving 8 bases between them. CDR1 is KGHSH, CDR2 LQKENI, per germline. Written as DNA, the CDR3 is TGTGCCAGCTCAGACACAATCTACAATGAGCAGTTCTTC. Residues: CASSDTIYNEQFF.

This sequence joins TRBV11-2 and TRBJ2-4; D may be TRBD2 (6 bases). The CDR3 covers 16 residues. Germline V gene data show CDR1 as SGHAT and CDR2 as FQNNGV. With 3 bases removed from V and 4 bases from J, the gap between germline ends came to 16 bases. CDR3 nucleotides: TGTGCCAGCAGCTTTTCCCGCGGGATCGGGAAAAACATTCAGTACTTC. It translates to CASSFSRGIGKNIQYF.

The chain recombines TRBV7-6 with TRBJ2-5; 7 bases agree with TRBD2. Germline V gene sequence: CDR1 SGHVS, CDR2 FNYEAQ. V trimming: 1 base; J trimming: 5 bases; junction bases outside the gene matches: 4. CDR3 length: 14 amino acids. CDR3 bases: TGTGCCAGCAGCTTAGTGGGGGGGGTCGAGACCCAGTACTTC. Encoded protein: CASSLVGGVETQYF.

V is TRBV27 and J is TRBJ1-2; D unclear. Trimming took off 3 bases at V and 9 bases at J, with 17 bases between the two ends. The CDR3 runs 14 residues. Per the germline V gene, CDR1 is MNHEY and CDR2 is SMNVEV (reference sequence). CDR3 DNA: TGTGCCAGCAGTTTTAGCCGAGGTTCTGTTCGCTACACCTTC. Translated, it gives CASSFSRGSVRYTF.

The chain uses TRBV3-1 (or the pseudogene TRBV3-2) and TRBJ1-2; D gene uncertain. Germline V gives CDR1 LGHDT, CDR2 YNNKEL (reference sequence). This CDR3 is built from 14 residues. Trimming took 0 bases from V and 4 from J, leaving 9 bases between them. As DNA, the CDR3 is TGTGCCAGCAGCCAAGATGCCACACGCTATGGCTACACCTTC. Translating gives CASSQDATRYGYTF.

The chain links TRBV27 to TRBJ2-1; the match to TRBD2 covers 8 bases. The CDR3 length is 17 residues. The V gene end was trimmed by 5 bases and the J gene end by 4 bases; junction bases not matched to a gene: 13. CDR1 is MNHEY, CDR2 SMNVEV, per germline (reference sequence). This CDR3 is CASSPRGVAGIYNEQFF. Written as DNA, the CDR3 is TGTGCCAGCAGTCCTCGCGGGGTAGCGGGGATTTACAATGAGCAGTTCTTC.

V gene TRBV4-2 combines with J gene TRBJ2-1, with 8 bases fitting TRBD2. The germline V gene has CDR1 LGHNA and CDR2 YNFKEQ. V shed 5 bases, J shed 6 bases, and the junction held 3 bases outside the gene matches. The CDR3 runs to 13 residues. This CDR3 is CASSTGTSNEQFF. As DNA, the CDR3 is TGTGCCAGCAGCACCGGGACTAGCAATGAGCAGTTCTTC.

V is TRBV11-2 and J is TRBJ2-7; no clear D. Looked up from germline, CDR1 is SGHAT and CDR2 is FQNNGV. The CDR3 contains 13 residues. Trimming took 4 bases from V and 0 from J, leaving 7 bases between them. In nucleotides, the CDR3 is TGTGCCAGCAGCTCCCCGGGCTCCTACGAGCAGTACTTC. Residues: CASSSPGSYEQYF.

The CDR3 bases are TGTGCCATCAGTGAGTCGACGCTAGCGGGTACGCAGTATTTT. It specifies CAISESTLAGTQYF. V is TRBV10-3 and J is TRBJ2-3; 8 bases agree with TRBD2. Per germline, CDR1 ENHRY and CDR2 SYGVKD. With 0 bases clipped from V and 8 bases from J, the junction kept 4 bases outside the gene matches. The CDR3 spans 14 residues.

The chain has TRBV18 and TRBJ1-1; the D gene is possibly TRBD1 (5 bases). Germline loops: CDR1 KGHSH, CDR2 LQKENI. This CDR3 comprises 14 residues. Trimming took 3 bases from V and 5 from J, leaving 13 bases between them. In DNA, the CDR3 is TGTGCCAGCTCACCCCCCGGGGGAAGTACTGAAGCTTTCTTT. As protein: CASSPPGGSTEAFF.

In its sample, this clone was seen once. V usage is TRBV11-3 and J usage is TRBJ1-2; tentative D call: TRBD1 (5 bases). The germline V gene encodes CDR1 SGHNT and CDR2 YENEEA. The CDR3 is 14 amino acids. Between the trimmed V and J ends, which lost 1 base and 4 bases, there was a span of 10 bases. CDR3 loop: CASSLVGAVYGYTF. The CDR3 nucleotides are TGTGCCAGCAGCTTAGTTGGGGCTGTCTATGGCTACACCTTC.

This clone was observed once. The J gene is TRBJ2-3, the V gene TRBV7-9; 11 bases fit TRBD2. CDR3 length: 17 residues. Trimming at V came to 5 bases and at J to 0 bases, leaving 7 bases not matched to a gene. Germline lookup yields CDR1 SEHNR and CDR2 FQNEAQ (reference sequence). The CDR3 loop is CASSEYGTSGSTDTQYF. DNA for the CDR3: TGTGCCAGCAGCGAGTACGGGACTAGCGGAAGCACAGATACGCAGTATTTT.

To note about this clone: The same CDR3 also results from other DNA sequences found in this sample. The J gene is TRBJ2-5, the V gene TRBV2; unclear D gene. Germline lookup yields CDR1 SNHLY and CDR2 FYNNEI. The germline V and J ends were trimmed by 6 bases and 4 bases, with 12 bases remaining between them. The CDR3 loop spans 13 amino acids. CDR3 in amino acids: CASSEVARETQYF. In DNA form, the CDR3 reads TGTGCCAGCAGCGAGGTTGCTAGAGAGACCCAGTACTTC.

The chain links TRBV18 to TRBJ2-5, with unresolved D. Trimming took off 1 base at V and 0 bases at J, with 6 bases between the two ends. CDR3 length: 14 residues. Germline V gene data show CDR1 as KGHSH and CDR2 as LQKENI. CDR3 sequence: CASSPQLNQETQYF. CDR3 in DNA: TGTGCCAGCTCACCACAATTAAACCAAGAGACCCAGTACTTC.

The rearrangement uses TRBV1 and TRBJ2-3; the table names TRBD2, a call not compared with the DNA. TRBV1 corresponds to a pseudogene. This CDR3 is 15 amino acids long. The CDR3 DNA reads as TGCACCAGCAGCCAAGATTCAGCGTCGGCAGATACGCAGTATTTT. As protein: CTSSQDSASADTQYF.

The rearrangement uses TRBV3-1 (or the pseudogene TRBV3-2) and TRBJ2-2; D gene ambiguous. CDR1 and CDR2 (germline): LGHDT, YNNKEL (reference sequence). This CDR3 has 15 amino acids. The V gene lost 1 base and the J gene lost 7 bases, with 13 bases spanning the gap. The CDR3 region has the DNA TGTGCCAGCAGCCAAGTATTTTTAAGCGTCGGGGAGCTGTTTTTT. This codes for CASSQVFLSVGELFF.

This clone appeared once. The chain has TRBV7-9 and TRBJ2-7; 10 bases align to TRBD2. Germline CDR1 is SEHNR and CDR2 is FQNEAQ (reference sequence). The ends lost 2 bases at V and 5 bases at J; junction bases unmatched: 6. This CDR3 has 15 residues. CDR3 in amino acids: CASSLLAGDPHEQYF. The DNA for the CDR3 is TGTGCCAGCAGCTTACTAGCGGGAGATCCCCACGAGCAGTACTTC.

J is TRBJ1-1 and V is TRBV2, with TRBD1 identical over 8 bases. J was trimmed by 6 bases and V by 5 bases; bases with no gene match: 5. CDR1 and CDR2 (germline): SNHLY, FYNNEI. The CDR3 is 13 amino acids. Here the CDR3 DNA reads TGTGCCAGCAGTAGACAGGGGTACGCTGAAGCTTTCTTT. This codes for CASSRQGYAEAFF. The complete variable domain, with remaining parts taken from reference TRBV2 and TRBJ1-1, reads EPEVTQTPSHQVTQMGQEVILRCVPISNHLYFYWYRQILGQKVEFLVSFYNNEISEKSEIFDDQFSVERPDGSNFTLKIRSTKLEDSAMYFCASSRQGYAEAFFGQGTRLTVV.

The genes are TRBV30 and TRBJ2-5; weak D call: TRBD2 (6 bases). The ends were cut back, 3 bases at V and 1 base at J, with 9 bases in the middle. Germline V gives CDR1 GTSNPN, CDR2 SVGIG (reference sequence). This CDR3 has 13 residues. CDR3 bases: TGTGCCTGGAGCGGGAGCTCCCAAGAGACCCAGTACTTC. Residues: CAWSGSSQETQYF.

V gene TRBV30 combines with J gene TRBJ1-4; 8 bases are a match to TRBD1. Germline V lookup: CDR1 GTSNPN, CDR2 SVGIG (reference sequence). This CDR3 spans 13 amino acids. Germline trimming cut 6 bases from V and 6 bases from J; bases unmatched to any gene: 6. CDR3 amino acids: CACTGQADEKLFF. For the CDR3, the DNA is TGTGCCTGTACGGGACAGGCGGATGAAAAACTGTTTTTT.

DNA for the CDR3: TGTGCCAGCAGTCGGACTAAGTACACTGAAGCTTTCTTT. Residues: CASSRTKYTEAFF. This chain uses TRBV28 with TRBJ1-1; D gene uncertain. This CDR3 spans 13 amino acids. Germline CDR1 MDHEN, CDR2 SYDVKM. The V end was cut by 5 bases, the J end by 3 bases, with 10 bases between.